What follows are 25 T cell receptor beta chains derived from one specimen sequenced in a study of T cell responses to AZD1222 COVID-19 vaccine. Clones were read by immunoSEQ multiplex PCR, and TCRdb kept only the in-frame ones, dropping some. This table holds 90,000 to 100,000 clones, about 90% found once. Sequenced here: peripheral blood, sampled on day 0 of AZD1222 vaccination. These receptors all stem from an adult in good health.

The rearrangement links TRBV6-5 to TRBJ2-1, with 7 bases fitting TRBD2. V shed 5 bases and J 16 bases; nucleotides not matched to a gene: 14. The germline CDR1 and CDR2 sequences are MNHEY and SVGAGI. The CDR3 totals 13 residues. The CDR3, as DNA: TGTGCCAGCAGTCCTAGCCGGCTAGCGGTTGATTTCTTC. This gives the protein CASSPSRLAVDFF.

The J gene is TRBJ2-7, the V gene TRBV6-5; the D call may be TRBD1 or TRBD2 (5 bases each). Trimming stripped 6 bases from V and 2 bases from J, with 14 bases between. This CDR3 comprises 14 residues. The germline CDR1 and CDR2 sequences are MNHEY and SVGAGI. Written as DNA, the CDR3 is TGTGCCAGCAGCCCCGGGACCAGTCCCTACGAGCAGTACTTC. Residues: CASSPGTSPYEQYF.

The chain joins TRBV9 to TRBJ2-1; D is ambiguous. Germline CDR1 is SGDLS and CDR2 is YYNGEE. With 2 bases removed from V and 10 bases from J, the gap between germline ends came to 7 bases. This CDR3 has 11 residues. CDR3 sequence (DNA): TGTGCCAGCAGCGTCGGAAGGGAGCAGTTCTTC. Translation gives CASSVGREQFF.

The rearrangement links TRBV7-9 to TRBJ1-4; 7 nucleotides line up with TRBD1. V lost 5 bases to trimming and J lost 8 bases; unmatched junction nucleotides: 14. From germline, CDR1 is SEHNR and CDR2 FQNEAQ (reference sequence). This CDR3 comprises 16 residues. The CDR3 region is CASSRIRTGPGEKLFF. The CDR3, as DNA: TGTGCCAGCAGCCGAATCCGGACAGGTCCGGGGGAAAAACTGTTTTTT.

This clone was detected once. Other DNA sequences in the same sample also yield this CDR3. The gene calls are TRBV5-1 and TRBJ2-7, with 11 bases aligning to TRBD2. V dropped 0 bases and J dropped 4; count of bases not matched to a gene: 9. The CDR3 covers 17 residues. Germline lookup yields CDR1 SGHRS and CDR2 YFSETQ. The DNA for the CDR3 is TGCGCCAGCAGCTTGGCGGGTAGCGGGGGGGCGTCTTACGAGCAGTACTTC. This encodes CASSLAGSGGASYEQYF. Based on the CDR3 plus reference TRBV5-1 and TRBJ2-7, the full variable domain is KAGVTQTPRYLIKTRGQQVTLSCSPISGHRSVSWYQQTPGQGLQFLFEYFSETQRNKGNFPGRFSGRQFSNSRSEMNVSTLELGDSALYLCASSLAGSGGASYEQYFGPGTRLTVT.

This clone was recorded once. The rearrangement links TRBV11-2 to TRBJ2-1; 10 bases match TRBD1. CDR3 length equals 16 residues. The germline V gene encodes CDR1 SGHAT and CDR2 FQNNGV. Trimming cost V 4 bases and J 6 bases; bases outside gene matches: 9. The CDR3 nucleotides are TGTGCCAGCAGCTCAAACAGGACAGGGGGTGGCAATGAGCAGTTCTTC. Amino acids: CASSSNRTGGGNEQFF.

This rearrangement joins TRBV6-5 to TRBJ1-6; D is ambiguous. Germline-derived CDR1 and CDR2 are MNHEY and SVGAGI. CDR3 length: 14 residues. V gave up 4 bases and J gave up 4 bases, with 8 bases separating them. The DNA of the CDR3 is TGTGCCAGCAGTTTGACGGTTTATAATTCACCCCTCCACTTT. The encoded protein is CASSLTVYNSPLHF.

This clone has just one count. This chain joins TRBV18 and TRBJ2-5, with TRBD1 as a possible D gene (5 bases). Germline V CDR1 and CDR2: KGHSH, LQKENI. This CDR3 is 14 amino acids long. The V gene lost 8 bases and the J gene lost 5 bases, with 18 bases spanning the gap. CDR3 amino acids: CASQGASARETQYF. The CDR3 region has the DNA TGTGCCAGCCAAGGGGCTTCGGCAAGGGAGACCCAGTACTTC.

V and J are TRBV7-8 and TRBJ1-4; TRBD1 matches at 11 bases. Unmatched junction bases numbered 10, after V lost 5 bases and J lost 8 bases. The germline V gene has CDR1 SGHVS and CDR2 FQNEAQ. The CDR3 runs 16 residues. The DNA for the CDR3 is TGTGCCAGCAGCGTGATCCGGAGGACAGGGGGCGAAAAACTGTTTTTT. Translating it yields CASSVIRRTGGEKLFF.

This clone was counted between two and nine times. V and J are TRBV7-6 and TRBJ1-1, with D uncertain. Germline CDR1 reads SGHVS; CDR2 reads FNYEAQ. The CDR3 spans 15 residues. V lost 2 bases and J 1 base, leaving 11 bases between the germline ends. CDR3 in amino acids: CASSLSFNPNTEAFF. The CDR3 DNA reads as TGTGCCAGCAGCTTAAGCTTTAATCCGAACACTGAAGCTTTCTTT.

The rearrangement links TRBV19 to TRBJ2-5; weak D call: TRBD2 (5 bases). Trimming removed 3 bases at V and 4 bases at J, with 15 bases between. This CDR3 contains 15 residues. Germline-derived CDR1 and CDR2 are LNHDA and SQIVND (reference sequence). The CDR3 DNA follows: TGTGCCAGTAGTATGGGGAGAGGGTACGGAGAGACCCAGTACTTC. It yields the protein CASSMGRGYGETQYF.

The chain combines TRBV23-1 with TRBJ2-7, with 7 bases fitting TRBD2. TRBV23-1 is flagged as an ORF with uncertain function. The CDR3 totals 17 residues. V was pared by 8 bases and J by 1 base, with 17 bases of the junction left unmatched. CDR3 amino acids: CASARWDGSSGSYEQYV. The CDR3 DNA is TGCGCCAGCGCCCGGTGGGACGGCTCTAGCGGATCCTACGAGCAGTACGTC.

This rearrangement joins TRBV5-1 to TRBJ2-5; 7 nucleotides agree with TRBD2. The CDR3 has 14 residues. V gave up 1 base and J gave up 4 bases; unmatched junction bases: 4. CDR1 and CDR2 from the germline V gene are SGHRS and YFSETQ. In nucleotides, the CDR3 is TGCGCCAGCAGCTTGTGGGAGGGACTAGAGACCCAGTACTTC. Its protein product is CASSLWEGLETQYF.

The sample holds one count of this clone. The V call is TRBV5-5, the J call TRBJ2-7; 7 bases are shared with TRBD1. From germline, CDR1 is SGHKS and CDR2 YYEKEE (reference sequence). The CDR3 has 14 amino acids. J gave up 3 bases and V 3 bases, and 6 bases lay outside the gene matches. Here the CDR3 reads CASSWTGTDYEQYF. CDR3 DNA sequence: TGTGCCAGCAGCTGGACCGGGACAGACTACGAGCAGTACTTC.

V gene TRBV18 combines with J gene TRBJ1-2; no reliable D call. CDR3 length: 14 amino acids. In germline, CDR1 is KGHSH, CDR2 LQKENI. Trimming cost V 6 bases and J 4 bases, with 15 bases left between them. Written as DNA, the CDR3 is TGTGCCAGCTCCCAATTAGGGTCGTCCTATGGCTACACCTTC. This gives the protein CASSQLGSSYGYTF.

The chain uses TRBV5-4 and TRBJ1-2; D gene uncertain. V was cut by 1 base and J by 7 bases, with 14 bases left in between. This CDR3 is 14 amino acids long. CDR1 and CDR2 from the germline V gene are SGHNT and YYREEE (reference sequence). CDR3 residues: CASSLRIGVFGYTF. In DNA, the CDR3 is TGTGCCAGCAGCTTGAGAATCGGGGTCTTTGGCTACACCTTC.

The chain combines TRBV7-2 with TRBJ1-4; D is possibly TRBD1 (5 bases). The CDR3 covers 15 residues. Germline V CDR1 and CDR2: SGHTA, FQGNSA. V gave up 6 bases and J gave up 4 bases, with 15 bases separating them. The CDR3, as DNA: TGTGCCAGCAGACTTAGGGACTCCCGTAATGAAAAACTGTTTTTT. Residues: CASRLRDSRNEKLFF.

V usage is TRBV30 and J usage is TRBJ1-2; possible D gene TRBD1, 5 bases. The CDR3 runs 14 residues. The V gene's germline CDR1 is GTSNPN and CDR2 SVGIG (reference sequence). V dropped 0 bases and J dropped 4 bases, with 12 bases sitting between them. In nucleotides, the CDR3 is TGTGCCTGGAGTGTACCCTGGGGGGGCTATGGCTACACCTTC. Its protein is CAWSVPWGGYGYTF.

V is TRBV18 and J is TRBJ2-5; D is perhaps TRBD2 (5 bases). Germline CDR1 and CDR2: KGHSH and LQKENI. The CDR3 totals 14 residues. Trimming shortened V by 2 bases and J by 3 bases, and 10 bases separated the two germline ends. As DNA, the CDR3 is TGTGCCAGCTCACCAGGGTTCGGGGAAGAGACCCAGTACTTC. The encoded protein is CASSPGFGEETQYF.

The rearrangement links TRBV3-1 (or the pseudogene TRBV3-2) to TRBJ1-5; unclear D gene. Trimming cost V 0 bases and J 4 bases, with 7 bases left between them. The CDR3 consists of 14 residues. Germline values: CDR1 LGHDT, CDR2 YNNKEL (reference sequence). DNA of the CDR3: TGTGCCAGCAGCCAAGACGGCCTAAATCAGCCCCAGCATTTT. Its translation: CASSQDGLNQPQHF.

The V and J genes are TRBV5-1 and TRBJ1-2, with 7 bases matching TRBD1. Germline V gives CDR1 SGHRS, CDR2 YFSETQ. The CDR3 length is 13 residues. J was trimmed by 8 bases and V by 3 bases; bases with no gene match: 7. DNA of the CDR3: TGCGCCAGCAGCTCGGGACAGACGGGGGGCTACACCTTC. Translated: CASSSGQTGGYTF.

CDR3 coding DNA: TGTGCCATCAGTGATCGAAGGAACCAAGAGACCCAGTACTTC. Its translation: CAISDRRNQETQYF. This sequence joins TRBV10-3 and TRBJ2-5; no clear D. V lost 3 bases, J lost 0 bases, and 8 bases lay in between. This CDR3 spans 14 amino acids. Germline assignment: CDR1 ENHRY and CDR2 SYGVKD.

This chain links TRBV19 with TRBJ1-3, with TRBD1 matching over 7 bases. V trimming: 6 bases; J trimming: 1 base; junction bases outside the gene matches: 6. CDR1 is LNHDA, CDR2 SQIVND, per germline (reference sequence). The CDR3 totals 15 residues. For the CDR3, the DNA is TGTGCCAGTAGGCAGGGGGTAAATTCTGGAAACACCATATATTTT. It encodes CASRQGVNSGNTIYF.

The rearrangement uses TRBV19 and TRBJ1-5; D is undetermined. This CDR3 has 15 amino acids. The V gene lost 2 bases and the J gene lost 0 bases, with 8 bases spanning the gap. In germline, CDR1 is LNHDA, CDR2 SQIVND (reference sequence). This CDR3 is CASSIRLGSNQPQHF. For the CDR3, the DNA is TGTGCCAGTAGTATAAGGCTGGGTAGCAATCAGCCCCAGCATTTT. Together with reference TRBV19 and TRBJ1-5, the CDR3 gives the full variable domain: DGGITQSPKYLFRKEGQNVTLSCEQNLNHDAMYWYRQDPGQGLRLIYYSQIVNDFQKGDIAEGYSVSREKKESFPLTVTSAQKNPTAFYLCASSIRLGSNQPQHFGDGTRLSIL.

J is TRBJ2-2 and V is TRBV11-3, with D perhaps matching TRBD2 (6 bases). The germline gives CDR1 SGHNT, CDR2 YENEEA. This CDR3 is 14 amino acids long. Trimming stripped 6 bases from V and 6 bases from J, with 14 bases between. Here the CDR3 DNA reads TGTGCCAGCAGTCGGGAGAGTGGGGCCGGGGAGCTGTTTTTT. It specifies CASSRESGAGELFF.